The 2 T cell receptor beta chains reported below all come from one sample, sequenced in a study of shared clonotypes between healthy human individuals. The protocol was immunoSEQ multiplex PCR, while the TCRdb copy is restricted to in-frame clones and leaves out a portion. The sample comprises 1,400,000 or so clones, less than 99% of which are singletons, and about 0.34% rests with the top ten. Sequencing was done on a sample of naive CD4+ T cells sorted from blood. Subset here: CD45RA+ positively selected. The receptors derive from a man aged 25 to 45 in good health.

This chain uses TRBV5-1 with TRBJ2-7; D is unresolved. Deletions cut 0 bases from V and 2 bases from J, with 6 bases between. CDR3 size: 13 residues. Looked up from germline, CDR1 is SGHRS and CDR2 is YFSETQ. The CDR3 bases are TGCGCCAGCAGCTTGGTCAGTACCTACGAGCAGTACTTC. The encoded protein is CASSLVSTYEQYF. Filled out from reference TRBV5-1 and TRBJ2-7, the complete variable domain reads KAGVTQTPRYLIKTRGQQVTLSCSPISGHRSVSWYQQTPGQGLQFLFEYFSETQRNKGNFPGRFSGRQFSNSRSEMNVSTLELGDSALYLCASSLVSTYEQYFGPGTRLTVT.

This clone was detected only once. The chain has TRBV5-1 and TRBJ2-3; 8 bases map to TRBD2. The germline V gene has CDR1 SGHRS and CDR2 YFSETQ. The V and J ends lost 5 bases and 3 bases, in that order; junction bases with no gene match: 8. This CDR3 contains 15 residues. CDR3 DNA: TGCGCCAGCAGGGGCGGGAGGCTTTATACAGATACGCAGTATTTT. It encodes CASRGGRLYTDTQYF.